This T cell receptor (beta chain) originates from a study of T cells after somatic rescue of genetic block. Per the germline V gene, CDR1 is MNHNS and CDR2 is SASEGT. The germline V and J ends were trimmed by 6 bases and 2 bases, with 7 bases remaining between them. This CDR3 has 12 residues. This clone was seen just once. TCRdb's copy holds only in-frame clones and misses some; the assay was immunoSEQ multiplex PCR. This sample has tens of thousands of clones; roughly 88% occur once, and the top ten carry approximately 2.7%. The clonotype comes from a man aged 30 to 45. The chain joins TRBV6-1 to TRBJ1-2, with D unclear. Sequenced sample: peripheral blood mononuclear cells (PBMCs). This CDR3 reads CASSFRNYGYTF. In DNA form, the CDR3 reads TGTGCCAGCAGCTTCAGAAACTATGGCTACACCTTC.